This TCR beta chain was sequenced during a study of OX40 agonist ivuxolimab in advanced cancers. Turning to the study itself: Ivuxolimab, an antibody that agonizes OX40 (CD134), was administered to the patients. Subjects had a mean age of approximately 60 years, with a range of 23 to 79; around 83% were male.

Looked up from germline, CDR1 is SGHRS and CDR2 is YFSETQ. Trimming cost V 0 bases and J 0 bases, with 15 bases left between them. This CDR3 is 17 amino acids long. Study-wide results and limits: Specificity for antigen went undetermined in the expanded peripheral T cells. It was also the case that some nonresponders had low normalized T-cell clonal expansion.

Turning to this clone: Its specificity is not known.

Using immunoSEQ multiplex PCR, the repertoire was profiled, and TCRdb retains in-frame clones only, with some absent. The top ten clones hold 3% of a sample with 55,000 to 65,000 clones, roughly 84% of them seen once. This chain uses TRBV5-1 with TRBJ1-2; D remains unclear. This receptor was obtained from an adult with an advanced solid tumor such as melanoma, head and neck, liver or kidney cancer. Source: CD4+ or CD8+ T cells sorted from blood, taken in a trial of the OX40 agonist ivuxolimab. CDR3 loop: CASSLGAAGYSNYGYTF. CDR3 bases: TGCGCCAGCAGCTTGGGCGCGGCAGGATACTCTAACTATGGCTACACCTTC.